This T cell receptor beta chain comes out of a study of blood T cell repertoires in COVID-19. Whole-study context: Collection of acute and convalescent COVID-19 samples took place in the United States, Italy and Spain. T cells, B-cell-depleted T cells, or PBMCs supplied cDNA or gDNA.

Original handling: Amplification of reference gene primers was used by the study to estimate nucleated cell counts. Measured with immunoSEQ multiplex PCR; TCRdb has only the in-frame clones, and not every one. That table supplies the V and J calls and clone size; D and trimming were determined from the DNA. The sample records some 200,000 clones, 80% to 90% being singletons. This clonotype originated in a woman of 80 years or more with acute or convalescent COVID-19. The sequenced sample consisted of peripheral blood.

CDR3 region: CASSLSAGNIQYF. DNA of the CDR3: TGTGCCAGCAGCTTAAGTGCCGGGAACATTCAGTACTTC. This chain uses TRBV7-3 with TRBJ2-4; no clear D. The CDR3 covers 13 residues. Trimming left V 1 base short and J 7 bases short, with 8 bases between. CDR1 and CDR2 (germline): SGHTA, FQGTGA. The full variable domain, with the rest looked up from reference TRBV7-3 and TRBJ2-4, is GAGVSQTPSNKVTEKGKYVELRCDPISGHTALYWYRQSLGQGPEFLIYFQGTGAADDSGLPNDRFFAVRPEGSVSTLKIQRTERGDSAVYLCASSLSAGNIQYFGAGTRLSVL.